This TCR beta chain was sequenced during a study of human T cells and chemical hapten exposure. Study context: Sensitization used 2% DPC on approximately 2 cm by approximately 2 cm upper inner arm skin.

The library put unique molecular identifiers onto individual cDNA molecules. A single record per CDR3 protein comes from TCRdb applying MiXCR to the RACE reads. Of tens of thousands of distinct CDR3 sequences in the sample, 13% to 15% were seen once. This clonotype was picked up many times. Its antigen is as yet unknown. Study outcomes and limitations: PT1 expanded TCR counts correlated positively with patch test score.

The CDR3 is made up of 13 amino acids. The V end lost 7 bases, the J end lost 3 bases, and 12 bases lay between the germline ends. CDR1 is SGHTA, CDR2 FQGNSA, per germline. Time point meaning: pre-sensitization, week 0. Treatment given: therapeutic diphenylcyclopropenone sensitization with weekly scalp DPC. The clonotype originates from a woman in her 50s with alopecia areata. Some clones in this sample may be carry-over from other donors' samples. The sequenced sample was whole blood, obtained in connection with sensitization to the hapten diphenylcyclopropenone (DPC). This chain connects TRBV7-2 to TRBJ2-5; D unclear. This CDR3 reads CASTLQRKETQYF. CDR3 nucleotides: TGTGCCAGCACCCTACAGAGAAAAGAGACCCAGTACTTC.